These 19 T cell receptor beta chains were all obtained from the same sample, sequenced in a study of CD8 T cells in ankylosing spondylitis. Using its own MiXCR run on the 5' RACE reads, TCRdb lists one record per CDR3 protein. This table has roughly 180,000 distinct CDR3 sequences, about 9.9% appearing once. The sequencing input was blood, either unsorted or a sorted T cell fraction (not recorded which). These receptors were obtained from a male donor with ankylosing spondylitis or in good health (not recorded which).

The rearrangement uses TRBV12-3 or TRBV12-4 and TRBJ1-1, with D possibly TRBD1 on 5 matching bases. This CDR3 contains 13 residues. With 1 base removed from V and 7 bases from J, the gap between germline ends came to 10 bases. In nucleotides, the CDR3 is TGTGCCAGCAGTTTAGGGGACCTGCGTGAAGCTTTCTTT. This gives the protein CASSLGDLREAFF.

This clonotype was detected many times. This chain uses TRBV12-3 or TRBV12-4 with TRBJ1-2; D gene unclear. Trimming left V 1 base short and J 7 bases short, with 4 bases between. This CDR3 has 11 amino acids. CDR3 in amino acids: CASSLVGGYTF. As DNA, the CDR3 is TGTGCCAGCAGTTTAGTCGGTGGCTACACCTTC.

The V gene is TRBV7-2, the J gene TRBJ2-2; the D gene could be TRBD1 or TRBD2 (7 bases each). Germline V lookup: CDR1 SGHTA, CDR2 FQGNSA. V lost 7 bases, J lost 5 bases, and 17 bases lay in between. This CDR3 region has 15 residues. DNA for the CDR3: TGTGCCAGCAAAGCGGGCAGGGGGGGAACCGGGGAGCTGTTTTTT. It specifies CASKAGRGGTGELFF. The complete variable domain, with remaining parts taken from reference TRBV7-2 and TRBJ2-2, reads GAGVSQSPSNKVTEKGKDVELRCDPISGHTALYWYRQSLGQGLEFLIYFQGNSAPDKSGLPSDRFSAERTGGSVSTLTIQRTQQEDSAVYLCASKAGRGGTGELFFGEGSRLTVL.

This clonotype was counted at least ten times. This rearrangement joins TRBV6-1 to TRBJ1-5; TRBD1 might be the D (5 bases). Germline values: CDR1 MNHNS, CDR2 SASEGT. CDR3 size: 15 residues. The V end lost 6 bases, the J end lost 2 bases, and 14 bases lay between the germline ends. The CDR3 sequence: CASRGQGVGNQPQHF. CDR3 sequence (DNA): TGTGCCAGCAGGGGTCAGGGAGTGGGCAATCAGCCCCAGCATTTT.

This clonotype was recorded many times. The rearrangement uses TRBV29-1 and TRBJ2-3, with D possibly matching TRBD2 (7 bases). The CDR3 is 15 amino acids. CDR1 and CDR2 from the germline V gene are SQVTM and ANQGSEA. Trimming took 6 bases from V and 2 from J, leaving 18 bases between them. CDR3 sequence: CSVGRAGALTDTQYF. In DNA form, the CDR3 reads TGCAGCGTAGGAAGGGCGGGGGCCCTCACAGATACGCAGTATTTT.

This clonotype was counted ten times or more. The chain employs TRBV12-3 or TRBV12-4 and TRBJ1-1, with a tentative D call TRBD1 (6 bases). The CDR3 is 14 residues long. Between the trimmed V and J ends, which lost 8 bases and 5 bases, there was a span of 18 bases. The chain's CDR3 is CASRTRGRDTEAFF. The CDR3 bases are TGTGCCAGCCGAACCAGGGGCCGTGATACTGAAGCTTTCTTT.

The table lists this clonotype with a few counts. This sequence joins TRBV9 and TRBJ2-1; 16 bases map to TRBD2. Germline CDR1 is SGDLS and CDR2 is YYNGEE. The CDR3 loop spans 20 amino acids. V lost 1 base and J lost 0; bases outside the gene matches: 7. The chain's CDR3 is CASSVTGTSGGAASYNEQFF. The CDR3 DNA is TGTGCCAGCAGCGTAACAGGGACTAGCGGGGGGGCGGCCTCCTACAATGAGCAGTTCTTC.

V and J are TRBV12-3 or TRBV12-4 and TRBJ2-1; TRBD2 matches at 14 bases. The CDR3 length is 18 residues. Trimming cost V 11 bases and J 10 bases; bases outside gene matches: 22. The CDR3, as DNA: TGTGCCTTCAGTTTAGGAAGGACTAGCGGGGGGAGGACAATGGAGCAGTTCTTC. It specifies CAFSLGRTSGGRTMEQFF.

To note about this clonotype: A much larger clone lies a single base off, so this may be a read error. The chain couples TRBV27 to TRBJ2-7, with D possibly TRBD2 on 6 matching bases. This CDR3 region has 13 residues. Germline V CDR1 and CDR2: MNHEY, SMNVEV (reference sequence). The DNA of the CDR3 is TGTGTCAGCGGAGGGGCGGATTCCTACGAGCAGTACTTC. It yields the protein CVSGGADSYEQYF.

This sequence joins TRBV12-3 or TRBV12-4 and TRBJ2-1; the D is unclear. This CDR3 spans 14 amino acids. V was clipped by 2 bases and J by 7 bases, with 12 bases between them. The DNA of the CDR3 is TGTGCCAGCAGTTTAACACTTGCGCAAAATGAGCAGTTCTTC. Its translation: CASSLTLAQNEQFF.

This clonotype was seen a few times. The chain recombines TRBV12-3 or TRBV12-4 with TRBJ2-2; D is unresolved. This CDR3 spans 14 amino acids. Trimming left V 8 bases short and J 2 bases short, with 12 bases between. The chain's CDR3 is CASRRGVNTGELFF. In nucleotides, the CDR3 is TGTGCCAGCCGCCGAGGAGTTAACACCGGGGAGCTGTTTTTT.

The table lists this clonotype with many counts. The chain employs TRBV15 and TRBJ2-1; D call uncertain. The V gene's germline CDR1 is LNHNV and CDR2 YYDKDF (reference sequence). The V and J ends lost 5 bases and 2 bases respectively, with 13 bases between them. The CDR3 consists of 15 residues. In nucleotides, the CDR3 is TGTGCCACCAGCGGCCGTAAGGTCCCCTACAATGAGCAGTTCTTC. Protein sequence: CATSGRKVPYNEQFF.

This clonotype was recorded many times. As DNA, the CDR3 is TGCAGTGCCCCCTCGGCAGGGGGAATCACCGGGGAGCTGTTTTTT. It encodes CSAPSAGGITGELFF. The chain couples TRBV20-1 to TRBJ2-2; 7 bases agree with TRBD1. Germline trimming cut 6 bases from V and 4 bases from J; bases unmatched to any gene: 11. The CDR3 spans 15 residues. The germline CDR1 and CDR2 sequences are DFQATT and SNEGSKA (reference sequence).

The chain carries TRBV27 and TRBJ1-4; tentatively, D is TRBD1 (5 bases). Trimming removed 3 bases at V and 8 bases at J, with 10 bases between. Looked up from germline, CDR1 is MNHEY and CDR2 is SMNVEV (reference sequence). This CDR3 has 13 amino acids. The CDR3 bases are TGTGCCAGCAGTTTCCGAAACAGGGAAAAACTGTTTTTT. It specifies CASSFRNREKLFF.

This clonotype was counted ten times or more. The chain uses TRBV10-3 and TRBJ1-5; a weak D match, TRBD1 (6 bases). V lost 3 bases and J 4 bases, leaving 7 bases between the germline ends. The CDR3 runs 13 residues. From germline, CDR1 is ENHRY and CDR2 SYGVKD. The CDR3 DNA reads as TGTGCCATCAGTGAAACAGGGAATCAGCCCCAGCATTTT. Amino acid sequence: CAISETGNQPQHF.

The chain has TRBV7-2 and TRBJ2-4; TRBD1 matches at 10 bases. CDR3 length: 14 residues. CDR1 and CDR2 from the germline V gene are SGHTA and FQGNSA. The V segment lost 5 bases and the J segment 7 bases; nucleotides outside the gene matches: 5. The CDR3 region is CASSVGQGRNIQYF. CDR3 in DNA: TGTGCCAGCAGCGTGGGACAGGGGCGTAACATTCAGTACTTC.

This clonotype showed up just a few times. The rearrangement joins TRBV4-3 to TRBJ2-1; D possibly matches TRBD1 or TRBD2 (6 bases each). V lost 2 bases and J 10 bases, leaving 9 bases between the germline ends. In germline, CDR1 is LGHNA, CDR2 YSLEER. The CDR3 sequence is 12 residues long. This CDR3 reads CASSQRGTEQFF. CDR3 in DNA: TGCGCCAGCAGCCAACGGGGGACAGAGCAGTTCTTC.

The chain couples TRBV7-8 to TRBJ1-1; D gene unclear. The CDR3 is 13 amino acids. Looked up from germline, CDR1 is SGHVS and CDR2 is FQNEAQ. V was cut by 0 bases and J by 8 bases, with 10 bases left in between. The CDR3 loop is CASSLAGVGEAFF. The CDR3, as DNA: TGTGCCAGCAGCTTAGCGGGCGTCGGAGAAGCTTTCTTT.

V is TRBV6-1 and J is TRBJ2-5; D may be TRBD2 (6 bases). Trimming removed 5 bases at V and 2 bases at J, with 21 bases between. This CDR3 is built from 17 residues. Germline CDR1 and CDR2: MNHNS and SASEGT. The CDR3 DNA reads as TGTGCCAGCAGTTTAAGGGCTTTGGGGGGTAGGCAAGAGACCCAGTACTTC. It codes for CASSLRALGGRQETQYF.